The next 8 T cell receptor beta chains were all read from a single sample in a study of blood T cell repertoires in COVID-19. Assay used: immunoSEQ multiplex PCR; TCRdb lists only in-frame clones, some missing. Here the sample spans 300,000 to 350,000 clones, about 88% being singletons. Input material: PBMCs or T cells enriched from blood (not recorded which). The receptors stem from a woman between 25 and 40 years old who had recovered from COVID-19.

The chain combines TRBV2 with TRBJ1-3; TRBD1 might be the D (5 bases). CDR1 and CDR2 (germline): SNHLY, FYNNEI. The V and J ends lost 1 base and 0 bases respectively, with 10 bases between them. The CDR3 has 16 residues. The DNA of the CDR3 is TGTGCCAGCAGTGAAGACAGGCCAAGCTCTGGAAACACCATATATTTT. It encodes CASSEDRPSSGNTIYF.

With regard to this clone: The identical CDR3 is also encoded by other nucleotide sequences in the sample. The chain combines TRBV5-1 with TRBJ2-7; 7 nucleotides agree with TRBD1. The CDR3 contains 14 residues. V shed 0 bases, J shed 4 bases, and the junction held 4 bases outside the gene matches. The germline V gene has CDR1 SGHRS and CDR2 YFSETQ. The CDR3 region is CASSLDRGGYEQYF. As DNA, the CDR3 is TGCGCCAGCAGCTTGGACAGGGGTGGGTACGAGCAGTACTTC.

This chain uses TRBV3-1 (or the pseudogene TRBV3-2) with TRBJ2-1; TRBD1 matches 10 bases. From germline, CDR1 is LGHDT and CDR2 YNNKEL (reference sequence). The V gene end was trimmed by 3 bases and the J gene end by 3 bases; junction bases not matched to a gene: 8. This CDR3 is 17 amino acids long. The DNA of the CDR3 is TGTGCCAGCAGCCAGCGACAGGGGGCGAAGATCTACAATGAGCAGTTCTTC. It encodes CASSQRQGAKIYNEQFF.

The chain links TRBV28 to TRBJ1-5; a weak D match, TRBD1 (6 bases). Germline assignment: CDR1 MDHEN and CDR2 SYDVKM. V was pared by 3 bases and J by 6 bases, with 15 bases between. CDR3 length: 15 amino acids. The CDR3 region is CASSFPNRVGQPQHF. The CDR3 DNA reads TGTGCCAGCAGTTTCCCAAACAGGGTGGGTCAGCCCCAGCATTTT.

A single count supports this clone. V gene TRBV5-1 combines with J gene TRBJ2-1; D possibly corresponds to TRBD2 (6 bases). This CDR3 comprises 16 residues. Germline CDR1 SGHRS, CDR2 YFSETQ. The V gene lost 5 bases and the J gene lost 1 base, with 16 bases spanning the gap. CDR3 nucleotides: TGCGCCAGCAGTCCCGAACCGGGACTTTCCTACAATGAGCAGTTCTTC. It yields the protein CASSPEPGLSYNEQFF.

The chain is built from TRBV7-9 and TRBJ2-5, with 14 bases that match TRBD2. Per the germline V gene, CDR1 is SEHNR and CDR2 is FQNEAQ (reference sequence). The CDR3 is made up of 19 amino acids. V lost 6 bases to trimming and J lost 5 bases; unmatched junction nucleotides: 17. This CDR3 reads CASRRTSGGTTTVRETQYF. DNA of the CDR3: TGTGCCAGCAGGCGGACTAGCGGGGGGACCACAACTGTTCGGGAGACCCAGTACTTC. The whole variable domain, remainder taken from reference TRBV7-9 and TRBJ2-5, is DTGVSQNPRHKITKRGQNVTFRCDPISEHNRLYWYRQTLGQGPEFLTYFQNEAQLEKSRLLSDRFSAERPKGSFSTLEIQRTEQGDSAMYLCASRRTSGGTTTVRETQYFGPGTRLLVL.

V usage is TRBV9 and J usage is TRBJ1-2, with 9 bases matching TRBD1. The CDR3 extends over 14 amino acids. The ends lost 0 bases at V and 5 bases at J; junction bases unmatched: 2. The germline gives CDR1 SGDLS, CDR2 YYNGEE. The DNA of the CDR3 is TGTGCCAGCAGCGTAGGCGACAGGGGGTATGGCTACACCTTC. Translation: CASSVGDRGYGYTF.

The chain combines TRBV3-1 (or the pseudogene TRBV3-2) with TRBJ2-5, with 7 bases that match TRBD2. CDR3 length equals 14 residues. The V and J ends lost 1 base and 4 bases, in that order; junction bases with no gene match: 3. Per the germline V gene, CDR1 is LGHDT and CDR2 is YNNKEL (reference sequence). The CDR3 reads CASSQVTGGETQYF. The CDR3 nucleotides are TGTGCCAGCAGCCAAGTTACGGGGGGAGAGACCCAGTACTTC.